The clone carrying this T cell receptor (beta chain) occurred once. The sample is drawn from a study of blood T cell repertoires in COVID-19. On the study more broadly: Nucleic acid was either cDNA or gDNA, and it came from T cells, B-cell-depleted T cells, or PBMCs.

The CDR3 runs to 15 residues. V lost 4 bases, J lost 0 bases, and 12 bases lay in between. Germline CDR1 and CDR2: MGHDK and SYGVNS. Data came from immunoSEQ multiplex PCR; TCRdb stores just in-frame clones and leaves some out. This table has some 240,000 clones, approximately 78% appearing once. The V call is TRBV25-1, the J call TRBJ1-1; perhaps TRBD1 as D (6 bases). Source material: peripheral blood. This TCR was sampled from a woman in her fifties or sixties with active or convalescent COVID-19. CDR3 nucleotides: TGTGCCAGCAGTGCTCCGGACAGTATGAACACTGAAGCTTTCTTT. It codes for CASSAPDSMNTEAFF.